This T cell receptor (beta chain) came from a study of post-analysis software for immune sequencing data. Background on the study: Some patients lacked subtype; others had relapsing-remitting, secondary progressive or progressive-relapsing disease.

This clonotype was observed a handful of times. Its matching antigen is unknown. The germline V gene encodes CDR1 SNHLY and CDR2 FYNNEI. The CDR3 spans 15 residues. V was trimmed by 6 bases and J by 6 bases, leaving 19 bases between them. TCR beta cDNA libraries had unique molecular identifiers. TCRdb independently ran MiXCR on the PCR reads; one entry per CDR3 protein. The sample includes roughly 580,000 distinct CDR3 sequences, roughly 40% of them seen just once. Study-wide findings and caveats: In patients, TRBV5-6, TRBV5-1 and TRBV20-1 belonged to roughly five TRBV segments found more frequently than in controls.

Sequenced: blood. The chain uses TRBV2 and TRBJ2-3; the D gene could be TRBD1 or TRBD2 (5 bases each). The clonotype comes from a girl aged 10 to 17 with multiple sclerosis. Written as DNA, the CDR3 is TGTGCCAGCAGGCCGGGACGGGATCTCGCGGATACGCAGTATTTT. This translates into CASRPGRDLADTQYF.